This passage covers 16 T cell receptor beta chains from one sample sequenced in a study of regulatory T cells in long-lasting Graves disease. Researchers made TCR beta libraries by using iRepertoire HTBI primers and running Arm-PCR on CDR3 regions. Each CDR3 protein is one row after TCRdb ran MiXCR on the multiplex PCR reads. The sample holds about 530,000 distinct CDR3 sequences, around 16% seen once. Time point of the sample: newly diagnosed GD, antithyroid drugs for less than 3 months. Isolated PBMC RNA provided the starting material for the TCR library. This sample also appeared in a second study, on T cells in Graves' hyperthyroidism and ophthalmopathy.

The sequencing used peripheral blood mononuclear cells (PBMCs), collected at new diagnosis, from a patient treated with antithyroid drugs. The source is a woman aged 35 to 60 with Graves disease.

The chain links TRBV3-1 to TRBJ1-1, with D possibly being TRBD1 (5 bases). CDR3 length: 17 amino acids. The V end lost 1 base, the J end lost 3 bases, and 18 bases lay between the germline ends. The germline V gene encodes CDR1 LGHDT and CDR2 YNNKEL (reference sequence). CDR3 DNA: TGTGCCAGCAGCCAAGGGGGCCTCCCAGGGAAGTACACTGAAGCTTTCTTT. This encodes CASSQGGLPGKYTEAFF.

This clonotype was found many times. The rearrangement joins TRBV5-6 to TRBJ2-7; 11 bases agree with TRBD1. V lost 0 bases to trimming and J lost 2 bases; unmatched junction nucleotides: 4. The germline CDR1 and CDR2 sequences are SGHDT and YYEEEE. The CDR3 totals 16 residues. This CDR3 is CASSLAGGQGAYEQYF. Written as DNA, the CDR3 is TGTGCCAGCAGCTTGGCCGGGGGACAGGGGGCCTACGAGCAGTACTTC.

V gene TRBV20-1 combines with J gene TRBJ2-1; 16 bases line up with TRBD2. The germline gives CDR1 DFQATT, CDR2 SNEGSKA (reference sequence). The CDR3 sequence is 18 residues long. J gave up 2 bases and V 6 bases, and 10 bases lay outside the gene matches. For the CDR3, the DNA is TGCAGTGCCGTCCCGGGACTAGCGGGGGGGCAACCCTACAATGAGCAGTTCTTC. Translation gives CSAVPGLAGGQPYNEQFF.

V is TRBV6-1 and J is TRBJ1-4; a possible D gene is TRBD1 (5 bases). Trimming left V 5 bases short and J 3 bases short, with 16 bases between. Germline lookup yields CDR1 MNHNS and CDR2 SASEGT. The CDR3 is made up of 16 amino acids. CDR3 in amino acids: CASSPGTRYANEKLFF. Here the CDR3 DNA reads TGTGCCAGCAGTCCCGGGACCCGATATGCTAATGAAAAACTGTTTTTT.

This clonotype occurred many times. The rearrangement joins TRBV18 to TRBJ1-6; unclear D gene. CDR1 and CDR2 (germline): KGHSH, LQKENI. V gave up 3 bases and J gave up 8 bases, with 11 bases separating them. The CDR3 has 14 amino acids. The CDR3 coding sequence is TGTGCCAGCTCACCTGAGGGTCTATATTCACCCCTCCACTTT. It codes for CASSPEGLYSPLHF.

This clonotype came up many times. The chain uses TRBV2 and TRBJ2-3, with TRBD1 matching over 9 bases. The J call may not be correct, given that the DNA end is closer to TRBJ2-5. CDR3 size: 15 residues. Germline lookup yields CDR1 SNHLY and CDR2 FYNNEI. The CDR3 loop reads CASSFEETGGKTQYF. In DNA form, the CDR3 reads TGTGCCAGCAGTTTCGAGGAGACAGGGGGGAAGACCCAGTACTTC.

The V call is TRBV5-5, the J call TRBJ1-2; D gene unclear. The CDR3 is made up of 15 amino acids. Trimming stripped 4 bases from V and 4 bases from J, with 17 bases between. Germline-derived CDR1 and CDR2 are SGHKS and YYEKEE (reference sequence). The CDR3 nucleotides are TGTGCCAGCAGCCTACCGCCAATACCGAGCTATGGCTACACCTTC. Its protein product is CASSLPPIPSYGYTF.

This clonotype was counted between two and nine times. The rearrangement joins TRBV10-2 to TRBJ2-7, with 10 bases identical to TRBD2. V trimming: 6 bases; J trimming: 0 bases; junction bases outside the gene matches: 5. The CDR3 consists of 15 residues. CDR1 WSHSY and CDR2 SAAADI come from the germline V gene. In DNA form, the CDR3 reads TGCGCCAGCAGGTTAGCGGGGGGATCCTCCTACGAGCAGTACTTC. It translates to CASRLAGGSSYEQYF.

The chain couples TRBV11-3 to TRBJ2-1; D might be TRBD2 (6 bases). The germline CDR1 and CDR2 sequences are SGHNT and YENEEA. The length of the CDR3 is 15 residues. Between the trimmed V and J ends, which lost 5 bases and 8 bases, there was a span of 19 bases. The CDR3 DNA reads as TGTGCCAGCAGCGGGACTGAACCCGGGCGAGATGAGCAGTTCTTC. It codes for CASSGTEPGRDEQFF.

The gene calls are TRBV5-4 and TRBJ1-3, with 12 bases matching TRBD1. The germline V gene encodes CDR1 SGHNT and CDR2 YYREEE (reference sequence). The CDR3 runs 16 residues. Trimming at V came to 4 bases and at J to 2 bases, leaving 4 bases not matched to a gene. In DNA, the CDR3 is TGTGCCAGCAGCCCCGGGACAGGGGGCGCTGGAAACACCATATATTTT. Translation gives CASSPGTGGAGNTIYF.

The chain combines TRBV4-1 with TRBJ1-2; D not resolved. The germline V gene has CDR1 MGHRA and CDR2 YSYEKL. V lost 0 bases, J lost 4 bases, and 12 bases lay in between. The CDR3 length is 15 residues. The CDR3 protein is CASSQEMEESYGYTF. As DNA, the CDR3 is TGCGCCAGCAGCCAAGAAATGGAGGAAAGCTATGGCTACACCTTC.

The sample holds a few counts of this clonotype. In DNA form, the CDR3 reads TGCAGTGCTGGTGCGGCAGCCGCTGGAAACACCATATATTTT. Protein: CSAGAAAAGNTIYF. The V gene is TRBV20-1, the J gene TRBJ1-3; D is unresolved. In germline, CDR1 is DFQATT, CDR2 SNEGSKA (reference sequence). The CDR3 has 14 amino acids. V lost 5 bases, J lost 2 bases, and 13 bases lay in between.

V is TRBV28 and J is TRBJ2-4; D gene unclear. The germline V gene has CDR1 MDHEN and CDR2 SYDVKM. This CDR3 has 14 residues. V was shortened by 6 bases and J by 3 bases, with 12 bases between the two germline ends. The CDR3 region is CASSPSQYKNIQYF. CDR3 sequence (DNA): TGTGCCAGCAGCCCGAGTCAGTACAAAAACATTCAGTACTTC. Complete variable domain (other parts from reference TRBV28 and TRBJ2-4): DVKVTQSSRYLVKRTGEKVFLECVQDMDHENMFWYRQDPGLGLRLIYFSYDVKMKEKGDIPEGYSVSREKKERFSLILESASTNQTSMYLCASSPSQYKNIQYFGAGTRLSVL.

This clonotype has ten or more counts. J is TRBJ1-2 and V is TRBV28; possibly TRBD1 for D (6 bases). The V and J ends lost 10 bases and 0 bases respectively, with 18 bases between them. The CDR3 contains 15 residues. Germline V gene sequence: CDR1 MDHEN, CDR2 SYDVKM. This chain's CDR3 is CATVRQALTNYGYTF. Written as DNA, the CDR3 is TGTGCCACCGTTAGACAGGCACTCACTAACTATGGCTACACCTTC.

At least ten counts were recorded for this clonotype. V usage is TRBV27 and J usage is TRBJ1-1; no clear D. V lost 6 bases to trimming and J lost 1 base, with 12 bases between them. This CDR3 is built from 14 residues. CDR1 is MNHEY and CDR2 is SMNVEV in the germline V gene (reference sequence). The CDR3, as DNA: TGTGCCAGCAGCACTTGGGCGGGGAACACTGAAGCTTTCTTT. It specifies CASSTWAGNTEAFF.

This clonotype was observed at least ten times. This chain links TRBV7-3 with TRBJ2-1, with TRBD2 matching over 8 bases. With 1 base clipped from V and 6 bases from J, the junction kept 8 bases outside the gene matches. Looked up from germline, CDR1 is SGHTA and CDR2 is FQGTGA. This CDR3 is built from 16 residues. This chain's CDR3 is CASSLNTGGRRNEQFF. CDR3 sequence (DNA): TGTGCCAGCAGCTTAAATACGGGGGGGCGACGCAATGAGCAGTTCTTC.